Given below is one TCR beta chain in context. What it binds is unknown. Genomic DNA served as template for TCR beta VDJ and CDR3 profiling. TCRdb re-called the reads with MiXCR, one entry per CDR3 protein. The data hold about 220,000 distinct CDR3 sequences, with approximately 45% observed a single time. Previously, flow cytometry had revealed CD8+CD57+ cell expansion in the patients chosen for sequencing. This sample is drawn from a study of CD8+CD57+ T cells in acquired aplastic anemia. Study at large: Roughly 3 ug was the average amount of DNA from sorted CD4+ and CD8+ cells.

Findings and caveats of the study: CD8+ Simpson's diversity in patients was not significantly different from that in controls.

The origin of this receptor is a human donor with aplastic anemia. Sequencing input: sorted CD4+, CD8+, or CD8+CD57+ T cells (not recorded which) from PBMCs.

In DNA, the CDR3 is TGTGCCAGCAGCTTAGAAGCTTTAGAGACCCAGTACTTC. It translates to CASSLEALETQYF. V is TRBV7-9 and J is TRBJ2-5; unclear D gene. Germline V gene sequence: CDR1 SEHNR, CDR2 FQNEAQ (reference sequence). This CDR3 is 13 amino acids long. V gave up 1 base and J gave up 4 bases, with 7 bases separating them.